The rows below give T cell receptor beta chains drawn from one sample of a study of blood T cell repertoires in COVID-19. Assay: immunoSEQ multiplex PCR; the TCRdb copy retains only in-frame clones and omits some. In the table there are about 120,000 clones, roughly 80% of which are singletons. Sequenced sample: peripheral blood. The source is a human donor in a cohort sampled during active COVID-19. The CDR3 runs from the conserved cysteine through the conserved F or W. The D gene is left open where the match is weak. Not every row has a clone size; where given, it reads once, few, many or a size class.

TRBJ1-1 | TRBD1 | - | TRBV19 | TGTGCCAGTAGTATAAAAGGGACAGGGAACACTGAAGCTTTCTTT | CASSIKGTGNTEAFF
TRBJ1-3 | TRBD1 | - | TRBV4-1 | TGCGCCAGCAGCCTCACAGGGGGAAGTGGAAACACCATATATTTT | CASSLTGGSGNTIYF
TRBJ1-2 | - | - | TRBV4-3 | TGCGCCAGCAGCCAAGATGCAGGGGCCAGCTATGGCTACACCTTC | CASSQDAGASYGYTF
TRBJ1-2 | TRBD1 | - | TRBV24-1 | TGTGCCACCAGTGACGGGACAGCTTATGGCTACACCTTC | CATSDGTAYGYTF
TRBJ1-1 | TRBD1 | few | TRBV7-2 | TGTGCCAGCAAGGGACAGCAAAACACTGAAGCTTTCTTT | CASKGQQNTEAFF
TRBJ2-7 | - | - | TRBV4-3 | TGCGCCAGCAGCCTCGGGACACCATCCTACGAGCAGTACTTC | CASSLGTPSYEQYF
TRBJ2-1 | - | - | TRBV6-6 | TGTGCCAGCAGTGGCGGGGCTTCCTACAATGAGCAGTTCTTC | CASSGGASYNEQFF
TRBJ2-5 | - | - | TRBV28 | TGTGCCAGCAGTTTATTTGGAGGAGAGACCCAGTACTTC | CASSLFGGETQYF
TRBJ2-7 | - | once | TRBV21-1 | TGTGCCAGCAGCAAGCGGACTAGCGGGAGATACGAGCAGTACTTC | CASSKRTSGRYEQYF
TRBJ2-7 | - | - | TRBV5-1 | TGCGCCAGCAGCTTATCAGGGCTGTACGAGCAGTACTTC | CASSLSGLYEQYF
TRBJ2-5 | TRBD2 | - | TRBV11-3 | TGTGCCAGCAGCTCGTCTAGCGGGAGGATGGTAGAGACCCAGTACTTC | CASSSSSGRMVETQYF
TRBJ2-1 | - | - | TRBV21-1 | TGTGCCAGCAATTTTAACAATGAGCAGTTCTTC | CASNFNNEQFF
TRBJ1-2 | - | - | TRBV5-1 | TGCGCCAGCAGCTTGGGGGCCCTCTATGGCTACACCTTC | CASSLGALYGYTF
TRBJ2-3 | TRBD1 | once | TRBV19 | TGTGCCAGTAAGGGGACAGGGGTCCTCCCAGATACGCAGTATTTT | CASKGTGVLPDTQYF
TRBJ2-2 | - | few | TRBV30 | TGTGCCTGGACATACAGGGTGGCCGGGGAGCTGTTTTTT | CAWTYRVAGELFF
TRBJ2-1 | TRBD2 | few | TRBV30 | TGTGCCTGGAACCGACTAGCGGGGCATAATGAGCAGTTCTTC | CAWNRLAGHNEQFF
TRBJ2-3 | - | - | TRBV5-1 | TGCGCCAGCAGCTTTGGGGGGACGAGGACCGATACGCAGTATTTT | CASSFGGTRTDTQYF
TRBJ1-1 | - | few | TRBV6-4 | TGTGCCAGCAGTGACTCGAACAGGGCTACAGAAGCTTTCTTT | CASSDSNRATEAFF
TRBJ1-1 | TRBD1 | once | TRBV27 | TGTGCCAGCAGTCTGGGACAGGCAAACACTGAAGCTTTCTTT | CASSLGQANTEAFF
TRBJ1-1 | TRBD1 | few | TRBV7-9 | TGTGCCAGCAGCCTAGGGACAGCTGAAGCTTTCTTT | CASSLGTAEAFF
TRBJ1-2 | - | - | TRBV6-6 | TGTGCCAGCATGAGGAGCGGGGCTAACTATGGCTACACCTTC | CASMRSGANYGYTF
TRBJ1-1 | - | - | TRBV7-9 | TGTGCCAGCAGCTTAGTAGGGGTAGGCACTGAAGCTTTCTTT | CASSLVGVGTEAFF
TRBJ2-3 | TRBD2 | - | TRBV6-2/TRBV6-3 | TGTGCCAGCAGCCTCAGCGGGGGTACAGATACGCAGTATTTT | CASSLSGGTDTQYF
TRBJ2-2 | TRBD2 | - | TRBV11-3 | TGTGCCAGCCAAAAAATCGGGGGGGCGAACACCGGGGAGCTGTTTTTT | CASQKIGGANTGELFF
TRBJ1-6 | TRBD1 | once | TRBV18 | TGTGCCAGCTCACCGGTCGACAGGGGCGGTTCACCCCTCCACTTT | CASSPVDRGGSPLHF
TRBJ1-2 | - | - | TRBV14 | TGTGCCAGCAGCCAAATGTCCGGCTATGGCTACACCTTC | CASSQMSGYGYTF
TRBJ1-3 | - | few | TRBV19 | TGTGCCAGTAGCCCGCTGGGCTTTGGAAACACCATATATTTT | CASSPLGFGNTIYF
TRBJ2-3 | TRBD1 | once | TRBV5-6 | TGTGCCAGCAGCACACGACAGGGCTCGGCTGATACGCAGTATTTT | CASSTRQGSADTQYF
TRBJ2-1 | TRBD2 | - | TRBV7-9 | TGTGCCAGCAGCTTGGGGGGAGGGAATGAGCAGTTCTTC | CASSLGGGNEQFF
TRBJ2-7 | - | - | TRBV19 | TGTGCCAGTAGTGGAACAGTTGCCAGCTCCTACGAGCAGTACTTC | CASSGTVASSYEQYF
TRBJ1-2 | - | - | TRBV2 | TGTGCCAGCAGACCGGACACAATGGGTCTCTATGGCTACACCTTC | CASRPDTMGLYGYTF
TRBJ1-5 | - | few | TRBV7-6 | - | CASSFGAGDRNQPQHF
TRBJ2-3 | - | - | TRBV7-6 | TGTGCCAGCAGCTTAGGAGCAGGCCCCGTCTCAGATACGCAGTATTTT | CASSLGAGPVSDTQYF
TRBJ2-7 | TRBD1 | - | TRBV4-3 | TGCGCCAGCAGCCACGCAGGGGGCGCGGTGTACGAGCAGTACTTC | CASSHAGGAVYEQYF
TRBJ2-1 | TRBD2 | - | TRBV2 | TGTGCCAGCGGACTAGCGGGAGACAATGAGCAGTTCTTC | CASGLAGDNEQFF
TRBJ2-7 | TRBD2 | - | TRBV19 | TGTGCCAGTAGTATAGCCCTAGCGGGGGGAAACTACGAGCAGTACTTC | CASSIALAGGNYEQYF
TRBJ1-4 | - | - | TRBV6-2/TRBV6-3 | TGTGCCAGCAGTTACCCCCCCGGGACACGAGCAACTAATGAAAAACTGTTTTTT | CASSYPPGTRATNEKLFF
TRBJ1-5 | - | - | TRBV6-6 | TGTGCCAGCAGTTACGCAGGGGACCCGCCCCAGCATTTT | CASSYAGDPPQHF
TRBJ1-2 | - | - | TRBV2 | TGTGCCAGCAGTGGGCTGTCAGCCGGGAGCAGAGGCTACACCTTC | CASSGLSAGSRGYTF
TRBJ1-1 | TRBD1 | - | TRBV4-3 | TGCGCCAGCAGCCAAGGGGACAGATTGAACACTGAAGCTTTCTTT | CASSQGDRLNTEAFF
TRBJ2-7 | - | - | TRBV28 | TGTGCCAGCAGTTTAAGTGATGGCGGGCCTCGGTACTTC | CASSLSDGGPRYF
TRBJ2-7 | TRBD2 | - | TRBV7-9 | TGTGCCAGCAGCTTAGCGCTTGGGAGGGGCTACGAGCAGTACTTC | CASSLALGRGYEQYF
TRBJ2-3 | - | - | TRBV4-1 | TGCGCCAGCAGCGCAAAGAACGGGGAAATTACAGATACGCAGTATTTT | CASSAKNGEITDTQYF
TRBJ2-2 | - | - | TRBV6-2/TRBV6-3 | TGTGCCAGCAGTCTCCGGGACTCCCGTACCGGGGAGCTGTTTTTT | CASSLRDSRTGELFF
TRBJ2-7 | TRBD1 | - | TRBV7-9 | TGTGCCAGCAGCTACGGACAGGCGTCCTACGAGCAGTACTTC | CASSYGQASYEQYF
TRBJ2-7 | TRBD2 | - | TRBV7-3 | TGTGCCAGCAGCTTAACTGCTAGCGGGATCTACGAGCAGTACTTC | CASSLTASGIYEQYF
TRBJ2-6 | - | - | TRBV10-2 | TGCGCCACCGAAGAGGGCGAGGCTGGGGCCAACGTCCTGACTTTC | CATEEGEAGANVLTF
TRBJ1-6 | TRBD1 | - | TRBV30 | TGTGCCTGGAGTGTACCTAGGGGACAGGGTAATTCACCCCTCCACTTT | CAWSVPRGQGNSPLHF
TRBJ2-3 | TRBD1 | - | TRBV5-1 | TGCGCCAGCAGCTTGCCCGGGACAGGGGCAGATACGCAGTATTTT | CASSLPGTGADTQYF
TRBJ1-1 | - | - | TRBV24-1 | TGTGCCACCAGTGATACCGGGTCAAACTCCGTGGGTGCTTTCTTT | CATSDTGSNSVGAFF
TRBJ2-6 | TRBD1 | - | TRBV24-1 | TGTGCCACCAGTGACGGACAGGGACTCTCTGGGGCCAACGTCCTGACTTTC | CATSDGQGLSGANVLTF
TRBJ2-1 | TRBD2 | - | TRBV6-5 | TGTGCCAGCAGTCTAAGCGGGGGGGCTTATGAGCAGTTCTTC | CASSLSGGAYEQFF
TRBJ1-5 | TRBD1 | - | TRBV2 | TGTGCTACTTACCCCGCAGGGGGCTCCGGGCAGCCCCAGCATTTT | CATYPAGGSGQPQHF
TRBJ2-7 | TRBD1 | few | TRBV2 | TGTGCCAGCAGGCAGGGGGACGAGCAGTACTTC | CASRQGDEQYF
TRBJ2-5 | TRBD2 | - | TRBV20-1 | TGCAGTGCTAGTTCTAGCGGGGGGGCTTTTGGGACCCAGTACTTC | CSASSSGGAFGTQYF